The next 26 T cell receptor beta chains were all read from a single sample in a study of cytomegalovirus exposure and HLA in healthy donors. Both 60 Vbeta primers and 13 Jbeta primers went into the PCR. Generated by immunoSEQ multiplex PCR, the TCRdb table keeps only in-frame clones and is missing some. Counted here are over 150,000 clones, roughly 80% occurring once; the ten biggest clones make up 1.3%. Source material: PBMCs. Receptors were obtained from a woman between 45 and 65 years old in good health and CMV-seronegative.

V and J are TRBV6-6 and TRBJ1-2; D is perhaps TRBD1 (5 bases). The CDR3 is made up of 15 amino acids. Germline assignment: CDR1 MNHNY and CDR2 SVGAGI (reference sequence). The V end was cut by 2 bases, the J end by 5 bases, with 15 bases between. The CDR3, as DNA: TGTGCCAGCAGTTACGAGGACAATACGGTGTATGGCTACACCTTC. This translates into CASSYEDNTVYGYTF.

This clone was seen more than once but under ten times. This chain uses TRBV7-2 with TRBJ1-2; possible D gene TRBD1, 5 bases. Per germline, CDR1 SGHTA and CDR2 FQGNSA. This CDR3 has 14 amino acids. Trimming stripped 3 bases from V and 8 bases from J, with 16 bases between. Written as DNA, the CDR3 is TGTGCCAGCAGCTTCGATGCAGGGTGGGGAGGCTACACCTTC. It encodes CASSFDAGWGGYTF.

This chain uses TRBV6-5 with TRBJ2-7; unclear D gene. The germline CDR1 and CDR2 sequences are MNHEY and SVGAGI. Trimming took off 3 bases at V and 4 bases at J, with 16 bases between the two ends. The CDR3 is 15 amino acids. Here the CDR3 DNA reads TGTGCCAGCAGTTATTATGAGAGAAGAAATTACGAGCAGTACTTC. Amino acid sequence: CASSYYERRNYEQYF.

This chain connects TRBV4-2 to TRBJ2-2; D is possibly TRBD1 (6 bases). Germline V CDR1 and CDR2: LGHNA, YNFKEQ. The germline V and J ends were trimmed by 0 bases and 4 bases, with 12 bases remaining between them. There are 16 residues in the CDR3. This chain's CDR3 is CASSQEWGLGTGELFF. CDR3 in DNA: TGTGCCAGCAGCCAAGAATGGGGGCTGGGCACCGGGGAGCTGTTTTTT.

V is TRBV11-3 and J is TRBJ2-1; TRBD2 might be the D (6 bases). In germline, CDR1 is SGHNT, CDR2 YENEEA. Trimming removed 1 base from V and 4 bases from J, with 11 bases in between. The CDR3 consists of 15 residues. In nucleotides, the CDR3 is TGTGCCAGCAGCTTAGTACCGGGAGCGTACAATGAGCAGTTCTTC. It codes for CASSLVPGAYNEQFF.

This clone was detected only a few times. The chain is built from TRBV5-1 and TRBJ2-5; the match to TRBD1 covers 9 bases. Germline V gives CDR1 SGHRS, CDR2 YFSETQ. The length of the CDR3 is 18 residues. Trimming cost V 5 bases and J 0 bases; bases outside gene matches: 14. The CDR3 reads CASSRRTGALEYQETQYF. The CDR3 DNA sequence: TGCGCCAGCAGTCGTCGGACAGGGGCCCTCGAGTACCAAGAGACCCAGTACTTC.

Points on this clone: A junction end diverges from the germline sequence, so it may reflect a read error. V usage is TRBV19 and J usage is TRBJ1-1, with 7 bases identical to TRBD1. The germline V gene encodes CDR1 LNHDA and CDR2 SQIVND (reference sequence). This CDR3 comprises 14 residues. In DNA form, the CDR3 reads TGTGCCAGTAGGAACAGGGGTAGGGCCACTGAAGATTTCTTT. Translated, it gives CASRNRGRATEDFF.

The CDR3, as DNA: TGTGCCAGCAGCGAAGGGGGGGAGAGTTACTACGAGCAGTACTTC. It is translated as CASSEGGESYYEQYF. The chain uses TRBV9 and TRBJ2-7; possible D gene TRBD2, 7 bases. Per germline, CDR1 SGDLS and CDR2 YYNGEE. The CDR3 loop spans 15 amino acids. V dropped 3 bases and J dropped 3 bases, with 16 bases sitting between them.

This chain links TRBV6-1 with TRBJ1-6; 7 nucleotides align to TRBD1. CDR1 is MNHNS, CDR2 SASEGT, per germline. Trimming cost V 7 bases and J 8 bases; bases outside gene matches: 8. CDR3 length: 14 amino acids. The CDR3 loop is CASKRGQGDSPLHF. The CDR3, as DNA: TGTGCCAGCAAACGGGGGCAGGGGGATTCACCCCTCCACTTT.

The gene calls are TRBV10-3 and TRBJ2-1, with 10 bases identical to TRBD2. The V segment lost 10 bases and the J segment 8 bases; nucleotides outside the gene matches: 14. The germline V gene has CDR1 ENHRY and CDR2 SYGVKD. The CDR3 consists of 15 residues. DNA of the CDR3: TGTGCCACGGCCGGAGGTAGCGGGGGGTGGTATGAGCAGTTCTTC. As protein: CATAGGSGGWYEQFF.

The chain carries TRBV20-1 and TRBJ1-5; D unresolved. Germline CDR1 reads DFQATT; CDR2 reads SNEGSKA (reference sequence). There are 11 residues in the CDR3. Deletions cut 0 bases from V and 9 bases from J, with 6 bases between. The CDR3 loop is CSARDSLPQHF. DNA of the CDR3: TGCAGTGCTAGAGATTCGTTGCCCCAGCATTTT.

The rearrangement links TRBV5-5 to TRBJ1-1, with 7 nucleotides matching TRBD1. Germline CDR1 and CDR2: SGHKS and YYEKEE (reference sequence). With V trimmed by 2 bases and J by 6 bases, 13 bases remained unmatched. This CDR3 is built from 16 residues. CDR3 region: CASSFFPGTDQSEAFF. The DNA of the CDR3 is TGTGCCAGCAGCTTCTTTCCCGGGACAGATCAATCTGAAGCTTTCTTT. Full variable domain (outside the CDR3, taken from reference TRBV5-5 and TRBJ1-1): DAGVTQSPTHLIKTRGQQVTLRCSPISGHKSVSWYQQVLGQGPQFIFQYYEKEERGRGNFPDRFSARQFPNYSSELNVNALLLGDSALYLCASSFFPGTDQSEAFFGQGTRLTVV.

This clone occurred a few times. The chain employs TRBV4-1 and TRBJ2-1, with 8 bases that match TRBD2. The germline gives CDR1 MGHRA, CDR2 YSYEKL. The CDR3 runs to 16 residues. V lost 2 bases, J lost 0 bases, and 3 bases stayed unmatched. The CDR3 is CASSQSGTSSYNEQFF. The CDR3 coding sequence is TGCGCCAGCAGCCAATCCGGGACTAGCTCCTACAATGAGCAGTTCTTC.

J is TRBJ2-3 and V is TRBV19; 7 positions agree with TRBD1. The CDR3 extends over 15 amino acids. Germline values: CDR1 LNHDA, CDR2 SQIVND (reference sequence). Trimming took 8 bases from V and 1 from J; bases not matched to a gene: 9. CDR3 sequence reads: CASSRQGDGTDTQYF. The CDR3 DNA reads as TGTGCCAGTTCCCGTCAGGGGGACGGCACAGATACGCAGTATTTT.

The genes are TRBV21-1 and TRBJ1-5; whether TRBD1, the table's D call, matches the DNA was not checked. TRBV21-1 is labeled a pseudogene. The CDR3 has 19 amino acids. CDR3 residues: CASSTPKEQGAFVNQPQHF. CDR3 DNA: TGTGCCAGCAGCACTCCGAAGGAACAGGGGGCCTTTGTCAATCAGCCCCAGCATTTT.

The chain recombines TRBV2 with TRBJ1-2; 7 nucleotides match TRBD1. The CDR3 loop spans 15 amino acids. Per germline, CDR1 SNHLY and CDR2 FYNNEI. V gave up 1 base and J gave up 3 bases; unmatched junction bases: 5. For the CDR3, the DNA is TGTGCCAGCAGTGAAGAAAGGGGGCCGGACTATGGCTACACCTTC. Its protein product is CASSEERGPDYGYTF. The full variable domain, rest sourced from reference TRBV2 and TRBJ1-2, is EPEVTQTPSHQVTQMGQEVILRCVPISNHLYFYWYRQILGQKVEFLVSFYNNEISEKSEIFDDQFSVERPDGSNFTLKIRSTKLEDSAMYFCASSEERGPDYGYTFGSGTRLTVV.

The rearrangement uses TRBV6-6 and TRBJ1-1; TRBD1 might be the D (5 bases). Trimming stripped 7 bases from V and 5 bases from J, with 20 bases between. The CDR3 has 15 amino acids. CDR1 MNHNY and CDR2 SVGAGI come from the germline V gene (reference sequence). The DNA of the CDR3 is TGTGCCAGCACCTACGCCCAGGGATTTGGAACTGAAGCTTTCTTT. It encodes CASTYAQGFGTEAFF.

CDR3 amino acids: CASSYWTSTDTQYF. CDR3 bases: TGCGCCAGCAGCTACTGGACTAGCACAGATACGCAGTATTTT. The genes are TRBV5-1 and TRBJ2-3; possibly TRBD2 for D (5 bases). Per the germline V gene, CDR1 is SGHRS and CDR2 is YFSETQ. Trimming pared 3 bases from V and 0 bases from J, leaving 8 bases between. CDR3 length equals 14 residues.

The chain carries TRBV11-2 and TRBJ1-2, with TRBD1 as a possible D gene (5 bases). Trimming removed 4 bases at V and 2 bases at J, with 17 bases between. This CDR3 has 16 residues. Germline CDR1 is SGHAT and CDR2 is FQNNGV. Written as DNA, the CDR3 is TGTGCCAGCAGCTCTATTAGGGGCAGGGCCAACTATGGCTACACCTTC. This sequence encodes CASSSIRGRANYGYTF.

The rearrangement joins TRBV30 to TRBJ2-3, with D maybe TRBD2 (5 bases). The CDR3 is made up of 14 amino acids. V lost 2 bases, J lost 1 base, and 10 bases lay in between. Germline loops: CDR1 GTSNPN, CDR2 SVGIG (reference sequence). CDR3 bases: TGTGCCTGGAGTCGGATCGGGGGCACAGATACGCAGTATTTT. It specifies CAWSRIGGTDTQYF.

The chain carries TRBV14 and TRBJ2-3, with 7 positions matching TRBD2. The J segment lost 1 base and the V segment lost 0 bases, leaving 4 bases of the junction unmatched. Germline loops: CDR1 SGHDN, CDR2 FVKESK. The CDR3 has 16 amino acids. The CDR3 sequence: CASSQDLAGGTDTQYF. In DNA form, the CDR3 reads TGTGCCAGCAGCCAAGATCTTGCGGGGGGCACAGATACGCAGTATTTT.

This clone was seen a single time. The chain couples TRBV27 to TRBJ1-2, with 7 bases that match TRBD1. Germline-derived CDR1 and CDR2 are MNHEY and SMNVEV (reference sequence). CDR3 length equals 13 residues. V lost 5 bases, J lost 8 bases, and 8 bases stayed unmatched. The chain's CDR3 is CASSPRQGWGYTF. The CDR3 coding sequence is TGTGCCAGCAGTCCTCGACAGGGTTGGGGCTACACCTTC.

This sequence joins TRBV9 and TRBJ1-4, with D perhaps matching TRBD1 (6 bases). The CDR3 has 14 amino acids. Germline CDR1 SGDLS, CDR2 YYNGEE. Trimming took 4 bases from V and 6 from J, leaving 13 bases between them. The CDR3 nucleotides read TGTGCCAGCAGCCCCACAGGGTATCATGAAAAACTGTTTTTT. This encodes CASSPTGYHEKLFF.

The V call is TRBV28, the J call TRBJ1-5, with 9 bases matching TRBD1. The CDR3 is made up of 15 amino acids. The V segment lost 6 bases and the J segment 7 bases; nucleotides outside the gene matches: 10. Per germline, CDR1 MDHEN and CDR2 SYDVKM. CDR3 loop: CASSPGTGLGQPQHF. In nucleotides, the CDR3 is TGTGCCAGCAGCCCCGGGACAGGGTTGGGACAGCCCCAGCATTTT.

The CDR3 DNA reads as TGTGCCAGCAGCTTCTCGGGATTCTCCACTGAAGCTTTCTTT. This sequence encodes CASSFSGFSTEAFF. The chain joins TRBV11-2 to TRBJ1-1, with D hard to call. This CDR3 comprises 14 residues. The V end lost 3 bases, the J end lost 4 bases, and 12 bases lay between the germline ends. Germline CDR1 reads SGHAT; CDR2 reads FQNNGV.

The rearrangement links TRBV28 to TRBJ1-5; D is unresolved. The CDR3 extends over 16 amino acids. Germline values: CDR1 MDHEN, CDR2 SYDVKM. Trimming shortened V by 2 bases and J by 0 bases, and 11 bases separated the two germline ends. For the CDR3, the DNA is TGTGCCAGCAGTTTAATTCTACCTAATAGCAATCAGCCCCAGCATTTT. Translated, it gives CASSLILPNSNQPQHF.